The TCR beta chain described here comes from a study of T cells in Graves' hyperthyroidism and ophthalmopathy. Reasons for excluding patients were uncontrolled infection, other autoimmune disease, pregnancy or lactation. The PBMCs had their origin in more than 9.5 ml of fresh peripheral blood. TCR beta CDR3 sequences were amplified from RNA transcripts. A set of HTBI primers served as the primers for a first-round RT-PCR of the TCR CDR3. Each CDR3 protein is one row after TCRdb ran MiXCR on the multiplex PCR reads. Of fewer than 700,000 distinct CDR3 sequences in the sample, roughly 16% are singletons; the top ten hold less than 4.5%. Trimming left V 5 bases short and J 0 bases short, with 14 bases between. The CDR3 runs 16 residues. Per the germline V gene, CDR1 is LNHDA and CDR2 is SQIVND (reference sequence). This clonotype has just a few counts.

The sequenced sample consisted of blood. This TCR derives from a woman aged 25 to 39 with Graves' hyperthyroidism. The chain recombines TRBV19 with TRBJ1-5, with D perhaps TRBD1 (5 bases). CDR3 nucleotides: TGTGCCAGTAGTGGAACAGGTATTTATAGCAATCAGCCCCAGCATTTT. Amino acid sequence: CASSGTGIYSNQPQHF.